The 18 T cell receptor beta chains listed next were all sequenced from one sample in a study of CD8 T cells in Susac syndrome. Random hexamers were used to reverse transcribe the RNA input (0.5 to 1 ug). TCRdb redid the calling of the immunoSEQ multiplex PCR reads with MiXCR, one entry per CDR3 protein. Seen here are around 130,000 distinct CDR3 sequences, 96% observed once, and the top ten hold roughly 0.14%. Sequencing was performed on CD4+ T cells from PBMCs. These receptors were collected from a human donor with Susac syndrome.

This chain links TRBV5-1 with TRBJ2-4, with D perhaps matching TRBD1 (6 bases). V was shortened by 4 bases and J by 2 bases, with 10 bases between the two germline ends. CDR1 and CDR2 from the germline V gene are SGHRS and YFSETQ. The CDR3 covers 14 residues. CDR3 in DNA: TGCGCCAGCAGCGAGGGACAAACCAAAAACATTCAGTACTTC. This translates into CASSEGQTKNIQYF.

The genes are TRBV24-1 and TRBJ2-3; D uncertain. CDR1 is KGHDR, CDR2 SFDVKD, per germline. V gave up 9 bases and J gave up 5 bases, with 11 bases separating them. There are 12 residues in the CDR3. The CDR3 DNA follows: TGTGCCACCTCCGACACGATAGATACGCAGTATTTT. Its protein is CATSDTIDTQYF.

CDR3 in DNA: TGTGCCAGCAGTTTAGACTCAGCTCTAAATCAGCCCCAGCATTTT. Translating gives CASSLDSALNQPQHF. V is TRBV12-3 or TRBV12-4 and J is TRBJ1-5, with no clear D. The CDR3 loop spans 15 amino acids. Trimming cost V 1 base and J 4 bases, with 11 bases left between them.

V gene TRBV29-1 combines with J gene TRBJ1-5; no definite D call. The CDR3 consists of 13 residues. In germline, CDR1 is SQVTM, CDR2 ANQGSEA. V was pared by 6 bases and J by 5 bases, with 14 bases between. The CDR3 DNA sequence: TGCAGCGTCGCGCACAGCACCGATCAGCCCCAGCATTTT. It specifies CSVAHSTDQPQHF.

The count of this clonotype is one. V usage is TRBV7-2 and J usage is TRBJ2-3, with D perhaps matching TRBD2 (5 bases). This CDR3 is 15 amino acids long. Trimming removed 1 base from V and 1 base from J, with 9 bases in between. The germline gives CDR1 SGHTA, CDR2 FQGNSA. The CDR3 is CASSLESRGTDTQYF. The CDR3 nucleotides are TGTGCCAGCAGCTTAGAATCGAGGGGCACAGATACGCAGTATTTT. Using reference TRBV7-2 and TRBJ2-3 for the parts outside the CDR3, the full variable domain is GAGVSQSPSNKVTEKGKDVELRCDPISGHTALYWYRQSLGQGLEFLIYFQGNSAPDKSGLPSDRFSAERTGGSVSTLTIQRTQQEDSAVYLCASSLESRGTDTQYFGPGTRLTVL.

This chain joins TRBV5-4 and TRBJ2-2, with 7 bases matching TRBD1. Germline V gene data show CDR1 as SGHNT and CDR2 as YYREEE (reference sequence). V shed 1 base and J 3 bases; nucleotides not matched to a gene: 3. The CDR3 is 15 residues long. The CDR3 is CASSLKGADTGELFF. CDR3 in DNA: TGTGCCAGCAGCTTGAAGGGGGCGGACACCGGGGAGCTGTTTTTT.

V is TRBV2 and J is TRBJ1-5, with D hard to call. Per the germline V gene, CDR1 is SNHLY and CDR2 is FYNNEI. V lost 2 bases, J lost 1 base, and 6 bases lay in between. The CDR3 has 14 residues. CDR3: CASSESASNQPQHF. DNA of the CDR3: TGTGCCAGCAGTGAATCAGCGAGCAATCAGCCCCAGCATTTT.

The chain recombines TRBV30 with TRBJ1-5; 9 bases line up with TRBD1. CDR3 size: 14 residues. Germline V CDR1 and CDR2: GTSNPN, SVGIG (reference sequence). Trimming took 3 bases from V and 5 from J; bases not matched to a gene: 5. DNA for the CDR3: TGTGCCTGGAGGGGGACAGGGTCGTATCAGCCCCAGCATTTT. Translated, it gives CAWRGTGSYQPQHF.

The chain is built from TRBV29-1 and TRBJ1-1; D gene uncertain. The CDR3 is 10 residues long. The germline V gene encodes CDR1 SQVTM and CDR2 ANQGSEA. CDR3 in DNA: TGCTGTGCGAGGAACACTGAAGCTTTCTTT. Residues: CCARNTEAFF.

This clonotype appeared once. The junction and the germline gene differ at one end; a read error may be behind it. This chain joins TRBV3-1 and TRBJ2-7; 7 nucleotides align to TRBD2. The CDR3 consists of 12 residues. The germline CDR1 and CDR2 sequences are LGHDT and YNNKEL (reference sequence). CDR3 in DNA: TGTGCCAGCAGCCAAGGTTTTAGCGGGCCAGTCTTC. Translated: CASSQGFSGPVF.

The CDR3 spells CASSPGTDTQYF. The CDR3 DNA is TGTGCCAGCTCACCGGGCACAGATACGCAGTATTTT. The chain has TRBV18 and TRBJ2-3; D not resolved. The CDR3 runs 12 residues. Trimming pared 3 bases from V and 1 base from J, leaving 2 bases between. Germline lookup yields CDR1 KGHSH and CDR2 LQKENI.

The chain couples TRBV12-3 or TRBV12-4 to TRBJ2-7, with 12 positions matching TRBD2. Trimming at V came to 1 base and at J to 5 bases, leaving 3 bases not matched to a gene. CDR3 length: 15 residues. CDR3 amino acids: CASSLGTSGNDEQYF. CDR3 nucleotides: TGTGCCAGCAGTTTAGGGACTAGCGGGAACGACGAGCAGTACTTC.

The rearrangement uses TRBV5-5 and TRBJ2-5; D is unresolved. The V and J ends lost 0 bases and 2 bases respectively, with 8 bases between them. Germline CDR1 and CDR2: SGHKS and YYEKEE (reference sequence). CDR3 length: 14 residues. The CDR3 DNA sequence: TGTGCCAGCAGCTTGGGATTCGTACAAGAGACCCAGTACTTC. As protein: CASSLGFVQETQYF. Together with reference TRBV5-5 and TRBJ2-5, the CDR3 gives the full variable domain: DAGVTQSPTHLIKTRGQQVTLRCSPISGHKSVSWYQQVLGQGPQFIFQYYEKEERGRGNFPDRFSARQFPNYSSELNVNALLLGDSALYLCASSLGFVQETQYFGPGTRLLVL.

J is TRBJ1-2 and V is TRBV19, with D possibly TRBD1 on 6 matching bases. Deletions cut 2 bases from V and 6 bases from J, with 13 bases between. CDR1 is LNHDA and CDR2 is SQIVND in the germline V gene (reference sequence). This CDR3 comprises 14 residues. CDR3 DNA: TGTGCCAGTAGTATACAACAGGGTCCGCATGGCTACACCTTC. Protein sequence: CASSIQQGPHGYTF.

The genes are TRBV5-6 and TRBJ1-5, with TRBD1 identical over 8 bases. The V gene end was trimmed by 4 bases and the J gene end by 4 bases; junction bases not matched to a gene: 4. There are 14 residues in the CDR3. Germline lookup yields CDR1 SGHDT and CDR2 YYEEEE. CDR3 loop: CASSETGANQPQHF. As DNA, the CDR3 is TGTGCCAGCAGCGAGACAGGGGCAAATCAGCCCCAGCATTTT.

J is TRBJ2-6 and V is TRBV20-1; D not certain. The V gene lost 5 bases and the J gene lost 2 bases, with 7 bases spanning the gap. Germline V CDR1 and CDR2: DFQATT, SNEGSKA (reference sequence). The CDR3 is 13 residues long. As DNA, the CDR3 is TGCAGTGCTCCACCGCCTGGGGCCAACGTCCTGACTTTC. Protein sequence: CSAPPPGANVLTF.

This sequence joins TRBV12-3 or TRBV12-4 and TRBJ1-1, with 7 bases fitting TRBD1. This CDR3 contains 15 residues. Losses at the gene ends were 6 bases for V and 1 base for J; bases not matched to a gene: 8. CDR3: CASRPRQGSNTEAFF. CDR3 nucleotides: TGTGCCAGCAGGCCTAGACAGGGCTCGAACACTGAAGCTTTCTTT.

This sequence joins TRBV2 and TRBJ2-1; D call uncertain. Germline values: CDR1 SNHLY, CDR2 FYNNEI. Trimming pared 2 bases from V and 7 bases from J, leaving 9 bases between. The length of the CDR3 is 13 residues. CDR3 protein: CASSENSRNEQFF. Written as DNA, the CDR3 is TGTGCCAGCAGTGAAAACTCTCGGAATGAGCAGTTCTTC. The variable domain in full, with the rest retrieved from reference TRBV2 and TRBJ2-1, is EPEVTQTPSHQVTQMGQEVILRCVPISNHLYFYWYRQILGQKVEFLVSFYNNEISEKSEIFDDQFSVERPDGSNFTLKIRSTKLEDSAMYFCASSENSRNEQFFGPGTRLTVL.